The 29 T cell receptor beta chains given below trace back to one sample, sequenced in a study of CD4 T cells in relation to SARS-CoV-2 and coronaviruses. These TCRs are of unknown antigen specificity. Unexposed donor CD4+ T cells date from about 2011-2018, before the COVID-19 pandemic. CD4+ T cells were isolated from the cells after more than 8 days of culture. The table came from immunoSEQ multiplex PCR; TCRdb's copy has only in-frame clones and leaves some out. The repertoire consists of around 24,000 clones, with more than 60% occurring once and the leading ten covering about 20%. Sequenced: CD4+ T cells from PBMCs, cultured in vitro. The receptors come from a human donor in good health.

The chain joins TRBV7-2 to TRBJ2-1, with 12 bases lining up with TRBD2. CDR3 size: 17 residues. Trimming at V came to 0 bases and at J to 5 bases, leaving 5 bases not matched to a gene. From germline, CDR1 is SGHTA and CDR2 FQGNSA. The CDR3 sequence is CASSLAHTSGGNNEQFF. CDR3 nucleotide sequence: TGTGCCAGCAGCTTAGCGCACACTAGCGGGGGGAACAATGAGCAGTTCTTC.

This clone appeared a few times. This chain links TRBV3-1 (or the pseudogene TRBV3-2) with TRBJ1-6; D not certain. The CDR3 consists of 14 residues. Germline lookup yields CDR1 LGHDT and CDR2 YNNKEL (reference sequence). Trimming took off 2 bases at V and 8 bases at J, with 10 bases between the two ends. Written as DNA, the CDR3 is TGTGCCAGCAGCCAAAGTAGTAGGCATTCACCCCTCCACTTT. Translation: CASSQSSRHSPLHF.

The rearrangement links TRBV19 to TRBJ1-1; TRBD1 matches at 8 bases. The CDR3 length is 13 residues. From germline, CDR1 is LNHDA and CDR2 SQIVND (reference sequence). The V gene end was trimmed by 8 bases and the J gene end by 3 bases; junction bases not matched to a gene: 5. Here the CDR3 DNA reads TGTGCCAGTCAAGGACAGGGTTACACTGAAGCTTTCTTT. It specifies CASQGQGYTEAFF. Together with reference TRBV19 and TRBJ1-1, the CDR3 gives the full variable domain: DGGITQSPKYLFRKEGQNVTLSCEQNLNHDAMYWYRQDPGQGLRLIYYSQIVNDFQKGDIAEGYSVSREKKESFPLTVTSAQKNPTAFYLCASQGQGYTEAFFGQGTRLTVV.

The chain links TRBV19 to TRBJ1-4, with D perhaps matching TRBD1 (6 bases). Germline V gene sequence: CDR1 LNHDA, CDR2 SQIVND (reference sequence). The CDR3 length is 15 residues. V lost 3 bases and J 5 bases, leaving 13 bases between the germline ends. This chain's CDR3 is CASSMGAAVNEKLFF. The CDR3, as DNA: TGTGCCAGTAGTATGGGGGCGGCAGTGAATGAAAAACTGTTTTTT.

This chain connects TRBV7-9 to TRBJ2-5; a weak D match, TRBD2 (7 bases). CDR3 length: 17 amino acids. Trimming took 6 bases from V and 2 from J, leaving 22 bases between them. The V gene's germline CDR1 is SEHNR and CDR2 FQNEAQ (reference sequence). CDR3 bases: TGTGCCAGCAGGCCAAGGTTTAACGCGGGGGCACAAGAGACCCAGTACTTC. This encodes CASRPRFNAGAQETQYF.

The rearrangement uses TRBV3-1 (or the pseudogene TRBV3-2) and TRBJ2-2; D gene ambiguous. The CDR3 extends over 15 amino acids. Looked up from germline, CDR1 is LGHDT and CDR2 is YNNKEL (reference sequence). Trimming stripped 1 base from V and 2 bases from J, with 8 bases between. The CDR3 protein is CASSQVDHNTGELFF. The CDR3 DNA is TGTGCCAGCAGCCAAGTGGACCACAACACCGGGGAGCTGTTTTTT.

CDR3 in amino acids: CASSPTRSTDTQYF. CDR3 nucleotide sequence: TGTGCCAGCAGCCCTACTCGGAGCACAGATACGCAGTATTTT. The chain links TRBV9 to TRBJ2-3; D not certain. The CDR3 sequence is 14 residues long. The V gene lost 4 bases and the J gene lost 0 bases, with 9 bases spanning the gap. Germline assignment: CDR1 SGDLS and CDR2 YYNGEE.

The chain uses TRBV7-2 and TRBJ2-1; D not certain. The V and J ends lost 3 bases and 2 bases respectively, with 11 bases between them. This CDR3 region has 15 residues. From germline, CDR1 is SGHTA and CDR2 FQGNSA. The CDR3 DNA follows: TGTGCCAGCAGCTTGTGGGGTGCCACCTACAATGAGCAGTTCTTC. Protein product: CASSLWGATYNEQFF.

The chain joins TRBV2 to TRBJ1-1; D is possibly TRBD1 (5 bases). V was clipped by 6 bases and J by 6 bases, with 17 bases between them. Germline V gene sequence: CDR1 SNHLY, CDR2 FYNNEI. This CDR3 has 14 residues. The CDR3 bases are TGTGCCAGCAGAACAATTGGACAAGTCGCTGAAGCTTTCTTT. It translates to CASRTIGQVAEAFF.

In this sample, this clone turned up a few times. J is TRBJ2-2 and V is TRBV18, with 8 bases identical to TRBD1. The CDR3 has 15 amino acids. V was pared by 3 bases and J by 1 base, with 1 base of the junction left unmatched. Germline-derived CDR1 and CDR2 are KGHSH and LQKENI. The CDR3 DNA reads TGTGCCAGCTCACCGGGACAGGAGAACACCGGGGAGCTGTTTTTT. It yields the protein CASSPGQENTGELFF. The whole variable domain, remainder taken from reference TRBV18 and TRBJ2-2, is NAGVMQNPRHLVRRRGQEARLRCSPMKGHSHVYWYRQLPEEGLKFMVYLQKENIIDESGMPKERFSAEFPKEGPSILRIQQVVRGDSAAYFCASSPGQENTGELFFGEGSRLTVL.

This rearrangement joins TRBV6-1 to TRBJ2-4; D may be TRBD2 (6 bases). This CDR3 region has 16 residues. CDR1 and CDR2 (germline): MNHNS, SASEGT. Deletions cut 2 bases from V and 1 base from J, with 12 bases between. CDR3 nucleotide sequence: TGTGCCAGCAGTGAAATGGGCGGGGTGGCCAAAAACATTCAGTACTTC. Its translation: CASSEMGGVAKNIQYF.

The V and J genes are TRBV30 and TRBJ1-6; D perhaps matches TRBD1 (6 bases). This CDR3 has 15 residues. Trimming shortened V by 3 bases and J by 6 bases, and 15 bases separated the two germline ends. The germline V gene has CDR1 GTSNPN and CDR2 SVGIG (reference sequence). CDR3 sequence reads: CAWSPPGGTNSPLHF. The CDR3 bases are TGTGCCTGGAGCCCGCCGGGGGGCACTAATTCACCCCTCCACTTT.

The CDR3 DNA sequence: TGTGCCAGCAGCCCCCCGACAGGGGGACCCCTCCACTTT. Its translation is CASSPPTGGPLHF. The chain has TRBV3-1 (or the pseudogene TRBV3-2) and TRBJ1-6, with TRBD1 matching over 9 bases. With V trimmed by 4 bases and J by 12 bases, 4 bases remained unmatched. The CDR3 sequence is 13 residues long. Germline V gives CDR1 LGHDT, CDR2 YNNKEL (reference sequence).

This chain connects TRBV5-1 to TRBJ2-3, with 7 bases that match TRBD1. Germline lookup yields CDR1 SGHRS and CDR2 YFSETQ. After removal of 4 bases from V and 7 bases from J, the junction contained 6 bases not matched to a gene. The CDR3 has 13 amino acids. CDR3 DNA: TGCGCCAGCAGCGCCGACAGGGCGAATACGCAGTATTTT. Residues: CASSADRANTQYF.

V usage is TRBV7-8 and J usage is TRBJ2-1, with 7 bases that match TRBD2. Germline V lookup: CDR1 SGHVS, CDR2 FQNEAQ. Trimming cost V 1 base and J 0 bases; bases outside gene matches: 6. The CDR3 contains 17 residues. In DNA, the CDR3 is TGTGCCAGCAGCTTAGACCAGGCGGGAGTCTCCTACAATGAGCAGTTCTTC. Protein sequence: CASSLDQAGVSYNEQFF.

This chain uses TRBV29-1 with TRBJ1-5, with TRBD1 matching 7 bases. CDR1 and CDR2 (germline): SQVTM, ANQGSEA. This CDR3 is 13 amino acids long. Losses at the gene ends were 6 bases for V and 6 bases for J; bases not matched to a gene: 8. In DNA form, the CDR3 reads TGCAGCGTCTTGACAGGGCTGGGTCAGCCCCAGCATTTT. It translates to CSVLTGLGQPQHF.

The J gene is TRBJ1-5, the V gene TRBV7-9; 10 nucleotides line up with TRBD1. The V gene's germline CDR1 is SEHNR and CDR2 FQNEAQ (reference sequence). This CDR3 contains 16 residues. V shed 5 bases, J shed 4 bases, and the junction held 8 bases outside the gene matches. The CDR3 loop reads CASSPGTGAWNQPQHF. The CDR3 DNA sequence: TGTGCCAGCAGCCCCGGGACAGGGGCGTGGAATCAGCCCCAGCATTTT.

This clone was picked up a small number of times. The V and J genes are TRBV29-1 and TRBJ2-1; 10 positions match TRBD1. Germline V gene data show CDR1 as SQVTM and CDR2 as ANQGSEA. The V segment lost 4 bases and the J segment 13 bases; nucleotides outside the gene matches: 4. This CDR3 spans 11 amino acids. This CDR3 is CSVVRDRGQFF. DNA of the CDR3: TGCAGCGTTGTCCGGGACAGGGGCCAGTTCTTC.

This chain uses TRBV24-1 with TRBJ2-3; 8 nucleotides match TRBD1. V gave up 7 bases and J gave up 1 base; unmatched junction bases: 3. Germline lookup yields CDR1 KGHDR and CDR2 SFDVKD. The CDR3 contains 14 residues. For the CDR3, the DNA is TGTGCCACCAGCTCGGACAGGGGCACAGATACGCAGTATTTT. This gives the protein CATSSDRGTDTQYF.

This rearrangement joins TRBV10-3 to TRBJ1-1; the D is unclear. Trimming removed 2 bases at V and 1 base at J, with 5 bases between. The CDR3 consists of 13 residues. Germline V lookup: CDR1 ENHRY, CDR2 SYGVKD. The DNA of the CDR3 is TGTGCCATCAGTGAGACAAGGAACACTGAAGCTTTCTTT. The encoded protein is CAISETRNTEAFF.

This sequence joins TRBV6-2 or TRBV6-3 and TRBJ2-1, with TRBD2 matching 12 bases. This CDR3 contains 16 residues. Germline assignment: CDR1 MNHEY and CDR2 SVGEGT. Trimming took 5 bases from V and 10 from J; bases not matched to a gene: 12. CDR3 protein: CASSAGLAGPPREQFF. The CDR3 DNA sequence: TGTGCCAGCAGTGCTGGACTAGCGGGGCCCCCTCGGGAGCAGTTCTTC.

A few counts support this clone. The CDR3 region has the DNA TGTGCCAGCAGTGAGGCAGGAACCTCTGGAAACACCATATATTTT. Its translation: CASSEAGTSGNTIYF. The chain joins TRBV2 to TRBJ1-3; D is ambiguous. The V end was cut by 3 bases, the J end by 0 bases, with 9 bases between. The CDR3 is 15 residues long. Germline assignment: CDR1 SNHLY and CDR2 FYNNEI.

This chain uses TRBV27 with TRBJ1-2; the D gene is possibly TRBD1 (5 bases). This CDR3 region has 15 residues. Trimming cost V 5 bases and J 3 bases, with 16 bases left between them. Looked up from germline, CDR1 is MNHEY and CDR2 is SMNVEV (reference sequence). The CDR3 bases are TGTGCCAGCAGTACCTATCTCCGGGGGTACTATGGCTACACCTTC. Translation: CASSTYLRGYYGYTF.

The rearrangement joins TRBV3-1 (or the pseudogene TRBV3-2) to TRBJ2-7, with TRBD2 as a possible D gene (6 bases). The V end was cut by 5 bases, the J end by 1 base, with 15 bases between. The CDR3 loop spans 15 amino acids. The germline CDR1 and CDR2 sequences are LGHDT and YNNKEL (reference sequence). Written as DNA, the CDR3 is TGTGCCAGCAGCGGCCGGGGGACGACGTCCTACGAGCAGTACTTC. Translation gives CASSGRGTTSYEQYF.

CDR3 residues: CASSYVRVNTEAFF. Written as DNA, the CDR3 is TGTGCCAGCAGTTACGTACGGGTGAACACTGAAGCTTTCTTT. The chain links TRBV6-5 to TRBJ1-1; unclear D gene. Per the germline V gene, CDR1 is MNHEY and CDR2 is SVGAGI. This CDR3 contains 14 residues. V was pared by 2 bases and J by 0 bases, with 7 bases between.

V gene TRBV2 combines with J gene TRBJ2-5; D perhaps matches TRBD2 (6 bases). The germline CDR1 and CDR2 sequences are SNHLY and FYNNEI. There are 16 residues in the CDR3. Trimming left V 2 bases short and J 2 bases short, with 15 bases between. CDR3 loop: CASSELPGGEQETQYF. Written as DNA, the CDR3 is TGTGCCAGCAGTGAACTTCCTGGCGGGGAGCAAGAGACCCAGTACTTC.

V and J are TRBV5-1 and TRBJ2-5; 8 nucleotides align to TRBD2. The V segment lost 0 bases and the J segment 2 bases; nucleotides outside the gene matches: 6. CDR1 is SGHRS and CDR2 is YFSETQ in the germline V gene. The length of the CDR3 is 16 residues. This CDR3 reads CASSLGTSGYQETQYF. The CDR3 DNA reads as TGCGCCAGCAGCTTGGGAACTAGCGGATATCAAGAGACCCAGTACTTC.

In its sample, this clone was seen once. V is TRBV5-1 and J is TRBJ2-3, with 7 bases that match TRBD1. V dropped 1 base and J dropped 5; count of bases not matched to a gene: 16. The CDR3 has 18 amino acids. The germline V gene has CDR1 SGHRS and CDR2 YFSETQ. The CDR3 loop is CASSLSRQGRGFLDTQYF. The CDR3 nucleotides read TGCGCCAGCAGCTTGTCAAGACAGGGTCGCGGGTTCTTAGATACGCAGTATTTT.

This clone is medium-sized. The chain couples TRBV5-5 to TRBJ2-7; D call uncertain. Germline lookup yields CDR1 SGHKS and CDR2 YYEKEE (reference sequence). Trimming left V 4 bases short and J 0 bases short, with 5 bases between. CDR3 length: 12 residues. The CDR3 spells CASSPSSYEQYF. The CDR3 DNA follows: TGTGCCAGCAGCCCTAGCTCCTACGAGCAGTACTTC.